Listed below are T cell receptor beta chains from one sample, sequenced in a study of CD8 T cells in ankylosing spondylitis. TCRdb analysed the 5' RACE reads with MiXCR anew, one entry per CDR3 protein. The sample shows roughly 100,000 distinct CDR3 sequences, about 8.3% of them seen only once. The sample comprised blood, either unsorted or a sorted T cell fraction (not recorded which). Receptor source: a male donor with ankylosing spondylitis or in good health (not recorded which). Both conserved end residues are part of each CDR3. D genes are given only for firm matches.

j_call d_call v_call cdr3_aa
TRBJ2-6 TRBD1 TRBV7-2 CASSLTGTGANVLTF
TRBJ2-3 TRBD2 TRBV24-1 CATSDWSSGAFSTDTQYF
TRBJ1-4 - TRBV27 CASSPIGGGEKLFF
TRBJ2-3 - TRBV7-9 CASSVSYTQYF
TRBJ1-2 TRBD1 TRBV15 CATNPGTGRHGYTF
TRBJ1-5 TRBD1 TRBV12-3/TRBV12-4 CASSLTGGSNQPQHF
TRBJ2-1 - TRBV10-3 CAISEGAREVEQFF
TRBJ2-7 TRBD2 TRBV4-1 CASSQVVGGSSYEQYF
TRBJ2-5 TRBD2 TRBV10-3 CAISEAGLQETQYF
TRBJ2-3 - TRBV9 CASSVARTDTQYF
TRBJ1-6 - TRBV20-1 CSAIQMNSYNSPLHF
TRBJ1-2 TRBD1 TRBV20-1 CSSKGPGDRGYTF
TRBJ1-2 - TRBV7-2 CASSLGPRYGYTF
TRBJ1-1 - TRBV30 CAWSETYNTEAFF